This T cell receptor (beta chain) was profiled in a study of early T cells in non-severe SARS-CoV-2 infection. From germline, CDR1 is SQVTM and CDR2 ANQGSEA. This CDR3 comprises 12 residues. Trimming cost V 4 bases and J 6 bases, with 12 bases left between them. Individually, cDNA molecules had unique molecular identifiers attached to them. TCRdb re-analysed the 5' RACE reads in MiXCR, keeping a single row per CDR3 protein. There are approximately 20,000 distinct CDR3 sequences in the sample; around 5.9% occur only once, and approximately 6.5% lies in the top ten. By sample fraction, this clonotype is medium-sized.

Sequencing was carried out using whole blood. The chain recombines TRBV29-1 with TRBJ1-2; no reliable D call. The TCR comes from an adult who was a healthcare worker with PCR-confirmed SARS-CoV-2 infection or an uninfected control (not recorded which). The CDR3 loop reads CSVGGPWDGYTF. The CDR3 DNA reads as TGCAGCGTTGGAGGACCCTGGGATGGCTACACCTTC. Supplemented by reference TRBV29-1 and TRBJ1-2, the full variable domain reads SAVISQKPSRDICQRGTSLTIQCQVDSQVTMMFWYRQQPGQSLTLIATANQGSEATYESGFVIDKFPISRPNLTFSTLTVSNMSPEDSSIYLCSVGGPWDGYTFGSGTRLTVV.